The rows below give T cell receptor beta chains drawn from one sample of a study of blood T cells in healthy people across ages. TCRdb independently ran MiXCR on the 5' RACE reads; one entry per CDR3 protein. The sample consists of about 2 million distinct CDR3 sequences, 40% to 55% of them appearing once. The sequencing input was blood. Every receptor here comes from a woman between 40 and 55 years old in good health. The CDR3 runs from the conserved cysteine through the conserved F or W. D genes are given only for firm matches. The size entry is marked missing in some rows and otherwise reads once, few, many or a size class.

clone_size,v_call,j_call,d_call,cdr3_aa,cdr3_nt
-,TRBV5-1,TRBJ2-7,TRBD1,CASSAGQGGSDEQYF,TGCGCCAGCAGCGCCGGACAGGGGGGATCCGACGAGCAGTACTTC
-,TRBV7-8,TRBJ2-3,-,CASSLEGISDTQYF,TGTGCCAGCAGCTTAGAAGGGATTTCAGATACGCAGTATTTT
few,TRBV5-6,TRBJ2-1,TRBD2,CASSYGLAVDNEQFF,TGTGCCAGCAGCTACGGACTAGCGGTAGACAATGAGCAGTTCTTC
-,TRBV27,TRBJ1-6,-,CASRALRQTYNSPLHF,TGTGCCAGTCGTGCTTTAAGACAGACCTATAATTCACCCCTCCACTTT
-,TRBV28,TRBJ2-4,-,CASRTRAKNIQYF,TGTGCCAGCAGGACTAGGGCCAAAAACATTCAGTACTTC
-,TRBV6-1,TRBJ1-2,TRBD1,CASLGTGGYYGYTF,TGTGCCAGCTTAGGGACAGGGGGCTACTATGGCTACACCTTC
-,TRBV5-1,TRBJ1-1,-,CASSLDRPIGTEAFF,TGCGCCAGCAGCTTGGACAGGCCCATTGGCACTGAAGCTTTCTTT
once,TRBV20-1,TRBJ2-7,-,CSAKPHRDEQYF,TGCAGTGCTAAGCCCCACAGGGACGAGCAGTACTTC
-,TRBV7-5,TRBJ2-4,-,CISVPEALLRRQKNIQYF,-
-,TRBV19,TRBJ2-7,-,CASSMRQPANEQYF,TGTGCCAGTAGTATGCGACAGCCAGCTAACGAGCAGTACTTC
-,TRBV5-1,TRBJ2-3,-,CASSLELVDTQYF,TGCGCCAGCAGCTTGGAACTGGTAGATACGCAGTATTTT
-,TRBV6-6,TRBJ2-7,TRBD1,CASSYPSTGKSDEQYF,TGTGCCAGCAGTTACCCTTCGACAGGGAAAAGCGACGAGCAGTACTTC
few,TRBV6-6,TRBJ1-2,-,CASSYGGGTVLGGYTF,TGTGCCAGCAGTTACGGTGGGGGGACGGTCTTGGGAGGCTACACCTTC
-,TRBV10-2,TRBJ2-4,-,CASSESSVVLAKNIQYF,TGCGCCAGCAGTGAGTCGTCAGTTGTTCTAGCCAAAAACATTCAGTACTTC
-,TRBV24-1,TRBJ2-1,-,CATSPGSDEQFF,TGTGCCACCAGTCCGGGCTCGGATGAGCAGTTCTTC
few,TRBV7-9,TRBJ1-2,TRBD1,CATIGQAERDYGYTF,TGTGCCACCATCGGACAGGCGGAGCGAGACTATGGCTACACCTTC
few,TRBV19,TRBJ2-1,-,CASSSSGDWGNEQFF,TGTGCCAGTAGTTCCTCAGGGGATTGGGGGAATGAGCAGTTCTTC
-,TRBV14,TRBJ1-2,-,CASSQGHRRYGYTF,TGTGCCAGCAGCCAGGGTCACAGACGCTATGGCTACACCTTC
-,TRBV4-2,TRBJ2-3,TRBD2,CASSQAELAGVNTQYF,TGTGCCAGCAGCCAAGCTGAGCTAGCGGGGGTTAATACGCAGTATTTT
-,TRBV3-1,TRBJ1-2,-,CASSQVGGHYGYTF,TGTGCCAGCAGCCAAGTCGGGGGGCACTATGGCTACACCTTC
few,TRBV7-9,TRBJ2-7,TRBD1,CASSTPGQGSYEQYF,TGTGCCAGCAGCACGCCGGGACAGGGATCGTACGAGCAGTACTTC
few,TRBV20-1,TRBJ2-4,TRBD2,CSARVTSGGILAKNIQYF,TGCAGTGCTAGGGTAACTAGCGGAGGTATCCTAGCCAAAAACATTCAGTACTTC
-,TRBV6-5,TRBJ1-5,TRBD1,CASSTGTGFGPQHF,TGTGCCAGCAGTACGGGGACAGGCTTCGGGCCCCAGCATTTT
few,TRBV7-6,TRBJ2-6,TRBD1,CASSLRTGASGANVLTF,TGTGCCAGCAGCTTAAGGACAGGGGCCTCTGGGGCCAACGTCCTGACTTTC
few,TRBV7-2,TRBJ1-6,TRBD1,CASSRPTGDGSPLHF,TGTGCCAGCAGCCGCCCGACAGGGGATGGTTCACCCCTCCACTTT
once,TRBV20-1,TRBJ1-1,-,CSPPGRALGTEAFF,TGCAGCCCTCCAGGGAGGGCGCTGGGGACTGAAGCTTTCTTT
-,TRBV7-9,TRBJ2-4,-,CASSLLGRVEDIQYF,TGTGCCAGCAGCCTCCTGGGACGGGTTGAGGACATTCAGTACTTC
-,TRBV7-2,TRBJ2-3,TRBD1,CASSLSPGQGTDTQYF,TGTGCCAGCAGCTTAAGCCCGGGACAGGGAACCGATACGCAGTATTTT
few,TRBV5-1,TRBJ2-1,-,CASRWEDSYNEQFF,TGCGCCAGCAGATGGGAGGATTCCTACAATGAGCAGTTCTTC
-,TRBV28,TRBJ2-7,-,CASGQYPYEQYF,TGTGCCAGCGGACAGTATCCCTACGAGCAGTACTTC